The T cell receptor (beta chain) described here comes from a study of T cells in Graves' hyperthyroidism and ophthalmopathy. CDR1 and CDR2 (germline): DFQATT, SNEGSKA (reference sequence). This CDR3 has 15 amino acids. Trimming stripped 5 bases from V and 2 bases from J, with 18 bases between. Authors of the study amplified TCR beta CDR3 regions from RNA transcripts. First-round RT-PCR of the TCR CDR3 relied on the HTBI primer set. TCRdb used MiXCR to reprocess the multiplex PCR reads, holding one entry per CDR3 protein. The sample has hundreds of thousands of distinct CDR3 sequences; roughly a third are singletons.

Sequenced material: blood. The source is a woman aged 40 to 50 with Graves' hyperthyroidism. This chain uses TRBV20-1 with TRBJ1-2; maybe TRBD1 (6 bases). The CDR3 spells CSAPQGLDSNYGYTF. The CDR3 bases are TGCAGTGCTCCACAGGGACTAGATTCGAACTATGGCTACACCTTC.